These 25 T cell receptor beta chains were all obtained from the same sample, sequenced in a study of blood T cells in healthy people across ages (dated by TCRdb to about 2015). The library was prepared using 5' RACE. The sequencing machine was an Illumina HiSeq 2500. A second PCR of roughly 6 to 11 cycles was run with a J-beta primer mix and a sample-barcoded 5' primer. Starting from the raw public reads, TCRdb applied fastp trimming at Q25, assembled clones with MiXCR and retained in-frame beta chains. Records with the same CDR3 protein are collapsed into one entry carrying the most frequent genes and DNA. Across this sample there are 450,000 to 650,000 distinct CDR3 sequences, with around 24% seen only once. The top ten clonotypes cover 8.7% of the sample. This sample also belongs to another study, concerning T cells of mothers and their children.

The sequenced sample was blood. The origin of the receptors is a boy aged 5-17 years in good health.

This clonotype was seen many times. V usage is TRBV6-6 and J usage is TRBJ2-7, with TRBD2 matching 11 bases. The CDR3 spans 14 residues. From germline, CDR1 is MNHNY and CDR2 SVGAGI (reference sequence). V lost 0 bases and J lost 6; bases outside the gene matches: 1. The DNA of the CDR3 is TGTGCCAGCAGTTACTCTAGCGGGGGGGCCGAGCAGTACTTC. Residues: CASSYSSGGAEQYF.

This clonotype was counted only a few times. This chain uses TRBV6-1 with TRBJ2-5; 8 nucleotides match TRBD1. This CDR3 is 15 amino acids long. Looked up from germline, CDR1 is MNHNS and CDR2 is SASEGT. With V trimmed by 2 bases and J by 5 bases, 7 bases remained unmatched. CDR3 residues: CASSEIGRGQETQYF. The DNA for the CDR3 is TGTGCCAGCAGTGAAATTGGCAGGGGGCAGGAGACCCAGTACTTC.

This clonotype was recorded a few times. This rearrangement joins TRBV7-9 to TRBJ2-1; TRBD2 matches at 15 bases. Germline lookup yields CDR1 SEHNR and CDR2 FQNEAQ (reference sequence). J lost 5 bases, V lost 4 bases, and 3 bases had no gene match. The CDR3 loop spans 16 amino acids. Written as DNA, the CDR3 is TGTGCCAGCAGCTGGGGACTAGCGGGGGGCCACAATGAGCAGTTCTTC. Protein sequence: CASSWGLAGGHNEQFF.

The chain employs TRBV2 and TRBJ2-5, with 7 bases fitting TRBD1. Germline-derived CDR1 and CDR2 are SNHLY and FYNNEI. The CDR3 runs to 15 residues. V was pared by 6 bases and J by 6 bases, with 13 bases of the junction left unmatched. CDR3 sequence: CASRDPGTVGKTQYF. In DNA, the CDR3 is TGTGCCAGCAGGGACCCCGGGACAGTCGGGAAGACCCAGTACTTC.

The chain joins TRBV18 to TRBJ1-1; D uncertain. Germline CDR1 is KGHSH and CDR2 is LQKENI. V dropped 6 bases and J dropped 3 bases, with 11 bases sitting between them. CDR3 length equals 13 residues. The CDR3 coding sequence is TGTGCCAGCTCTCTACATTCGCACACTGAAGCTTTCTTT. Translating it yields CASSLHSHTEAFF.

The chain has TRBV11-2 and TRBJ1-3; D uncertain. Germline-derived CDR1 and CDR2 are SGHAT and FQNNGV. V lost 2 bases and J lost 0, with 11 bases in between. The length of the CDR3 is 16 residues. The CDR3 protein is CASSLFRGNSGNTIYF. The CDR3, as DNA: TGTGCCAGCAGCTTATTCCGGGGAAACTCTGGAAACACCATATATTTT. The whole variable domain, filled in from reference TRBV11-2 and TRBJ1-3, reads EAGVAQSPRYKIIEKRQSVAFWCNPISGHATLYWYQQILGQGPKLLIQFQNNGVVDDSQLPKDRFSAERLKGVDSTLKIQPAKLEDSAVYLCASSLFRGNSGNTIYFGEGSWLTVV.

This clonotype was counted a few times. V gene TRBV19 combines with J gene TRBJ2-7, with a weak D call TRBD2 (5 bases). The germline V gene has CDR1 LNHDA and CDR2 SQIVND (reference sequence). The CDR3 contains 11 residues. The V end lost 8 bases, the J end lost 3 bases, and 8 bases lay between the germline ends. The CDR3 reads CASGSVYEQYF. As DNA, the CDR3 is TGTGCCAGTGGGAGCGTCTACGAGCAGTACTTC.

This clonotype was picked up a small number of times. This chain connects TRBV20-1 to TRBJ2-5; no firm D call. The CDR3 length is 11 residues. CDR1 DFQATT and CDR2 SNEGSKA come from the germline V gene (reference sequence). The V end lost 5 bases, the J end lost 4 bases, and 8 bases lay between the germline ends. The DNA of the CDR3 is TGCAGTGCTCACACCCCAGAGACCCAGTACTTC. The encoded protein is CSAHTPETQYF.

This clonotype was detected a few times. The chain links TRBV12-3 or TRBV12-4 to TRBJ2-7, with D tentatively TRBD1 or TRBD2 (6 bases each). The CDR3 covers 16 residues. Deletions cut 7 bases from V and 2 bases from J, with 21 bases between. CDR3 coding DNA: TGTGCCAGCACCCCAGGAGGGGGACCCCCTACCTACGAGCAGTACTTC. Translation gives CASTPGGGPPTYEQYF.

This clonotype was found many times. This chain joins TRBV27 and TRBJ2-5, with 7 positions matching TRBD2. The CDR3 runs 15 residues. With 3 bases clipped from V and 2 bases from J, the junction kept 6 bases outside the gene matches. Germline V gene data show CDR1 as MNHEY and CDR2 as SMNVEV (reference sequence). CDR3 sequence: CASSLGGSGQETQYF. The CDR3 region has the DNA TGTGCCAGCAGTTTGGGCGGGAGTGGGCAAGAGACCCAGTACTTC.

The chain recombines TRBV29-1 with TRBJ2-4; D unclear. This CDR3 is built from 12 residues. Trimming cost V 4 bases and J 3 bases, with 7 bases left between them. The germline CDR1 and CDR2 sequences are SQVTM and ANQGSEA. CDR3 bases: TGCAGCGTTGGGGAAGGCAAAAACATTCAGTACTTC. It translates to CSVGEGKNIQYF.

The CDR3 sequence is CASSLQSWGKGSTDTQYF. The CDR3 DNA reads TGTGCCAGCAGTTTACAGTCCTGGGGGAAGGGGAGCACAGATACGCAGTATTTT. The V gene is TRBV28, the J gene TRBJ2-3; D possibly uses TRBD1 or TRBD2 (5 bases each). The CDR3 contains 18 residues. The V and J ends lost 2 bases and 0 bases respectively, with 18 bases between them. The germline gives CDR1 MDHEN, CDR2 SYDVKM. The full variable domain, rest sourced from reference TRBV28 and TRBJ2-3, is DVKVTQSSRYLVKRTGEKVFLECVQDMDHENMFWYRQDPGLGLRLIYFSYDVKMKEKGDIPEGYSVSREKKERFSLILESASTNQTSMYLCASSLQSWGKGSTDTQYFGPGTRLTVL.

This clonotype has just one count. V is TRBV7-2 and J is TRBJ2-5, with D perhaps matching TRBD2 (5 bases). The better agreement between TRBJ2-1 and the DNA end casts doubt on the J call. CDR1 and CDR2 (germline): SGHTA, FQGNSA. The CDR3 consists of 19 residues. The CDR3 region has the DNA TGTGCCAGCAGCTTGGCAGGAGGATTAGTAAATAGGCCCTACAATGAGCAGTTCTTC. The encoded protein is CASSLAGGLVNRPYNEQFF.

This chain joins TRBV27 and TRBJ2-5; TRBD2 might be the D (5 bases). Germline CDR1 and CDR2: MNHEY and SMNVEV (reference sequence). Trimming removed 7 bases from V and 7 bases from J, with 19 bases in between. The CDR3 has 14 amino acids. As DNA, the CDR3 is TGTGCCAGCAAACATTTAGATCCCAGCGGGACCCAGTACTTC. It is translated as CASKHLDPSGTQYF.

This clonotype has just a few counts. V and J are TRBV6-2 or TRBV6-3 and TRBJ2-7; a weak D match, TRBD2 (5 bases). Germline loops: CDR1 MNHEY, CDR2 SVGEGT. The CDR3 is made up of 13 amino acids. V was pared by 2 bases and J by 3 bases, with 8 bases between. CDR3 in DNA: TGTGCCAGCAGTTACGAGGGTCTCTACGAGCAGTACTTC. Protein: CASSYEGLYEQYF.

This clonotype was recorded a few times. The gene calls are TRBV28 and TRBJ1-6, with no clear D. Deletions cut 1 base from V and 11 bases from J, with 9 bases between. The CDR3 extends over 13 amino acids. Germline V gene sequence: CDR1 MDHEN, CDR2 SYDVKM. Here the CDR3 reads CASSLLRETPLHF. CDR3 sequence (DNA): TGTGCCAGCAGTTTATTGAGGGAAACACCCCTCCACTTT.

This clonotype was seen a handful of times. The V call is TRBV20-1, the J call TRBJ1-4; 7 nucleotides line up with TRBD1. The CDR3 sequence is 15 residues long. CDR1 is DFQATT and CDR2 is SNEGSKA in the germline V gene (reference sequence). After removal of 1 base from V and 5 bases from J, the junction contained 7 bases not matched to a gene. CDR3 amino acids: CSARGMGQPNEKLFF. The CDR3 DNA reads TGCAGTGCTAGAGGCATGGGACAGCCGAATGAAAAACTGTTTTTT.

This clonotype has only one observation. The rearrangement joins TRBV4-1 to TRBJ2-1, with 9 bases lining up with TRBD2. Trimming removed 0 bases from V and 0 bases from J; junction bases left unmatched: 6. The CDR3 extends over 18 amino acids. Germline loops: CDR1 MGHRA, CDR2 YSYEKL. The DNA of the CDR3 is TGCGCCAGCAGCCAAGACCCTAGCGGGATCAGCTCCTACAATGAGCAGTTCTTC. This encodes CASSQDPSGISSYNEQFF.

A note on this clonotype: One junction end disagrees with the germline gene, perhaps due to a read error. The J gene is TRBJ2-3, the V gene TRBV12-3 or TRBV12-4; D may be TRBD1 (5 bases). This CDR3 is built from 15 residues. The CDR3 DNA is TGTGCCAGCAGTTTTTACAGGACGAGAACAGATACGCAGTATTTC. Its protein product is CASSFYRTRTDTQYF.

The chain employs TRBV5-6 and TRBJ2-3; 7 bases map to TRBD2. V was clipped by 2 bases and J by 4 bases; unmatched bases: 19. The germline V gene has CDR1 SGHDT and CDR2 YYEEEE. The CDR3 loop spans 19 amino acids. CDR3 sequence: CASSFTTIFRLAGPDTQYF. In DNA, the CDR3 is TGTGCCAGCAGCTTTACTACGATCTTTCGACTAGCAGGGCCAGATACGCAGTATTTT.

The J gene is TRBJ1-4, the V gene TRBV25-1, with 9 bases identical to TRBD1. CDR1 is MGHDK, CDR2 SYGVNS, per germline. V was pared by 6 bases and J by 7 bases, with 18 bases of the junction left unmatched. The CDR3 is made up of 18 amino acids. The CDR3 region has the DNA TGTGCCAGCAGGGGGTGGACAGGGGATCCCTCCTACACTGAAAAACTGTTTTTT. It specifies CASRGWTGDPSYTEKLFF. Filled out from reference TRBV25-1 and TRBJ1-4, the complete variable domain reads EADIYQTPRYLVIGTGKKITLECSQTMGHDKMYWYQQDPGMELHLIHYSYGVNSTEKGDLSSESTVSRIRTEHFPLTLESARPSHTSQYLCASRGWTGDPSYTEKLFFGSGTQLSVL.

V gene TRBV7-2 combines with J gene TRBJ1-5; unclear D gene. The ends were cut back, 3 bases at V and 2 bases at J, with 8 bases in the middle. Germline V gene data show CDR1 as SGHTA and CDR2 as FQGNSA. The CDR3 covers 14 residues. The CDR3 loop reads CASSFGVGNQPQHF. CDR3 bases: TGTGCCAGCAGCTTTGGGGTTGGCAATCAGCCCCAGCATTTT.

The sample holds a few counts of this clonotype. V and J are TRBV25-1 and TRBJ2-1, with D perhaps TRBD1 (5 bases). Germline lookup yields CDR1 MGHDK and CDR2 SYGVNS. V lost 5 bases and J 2 bases, leaving 13 bases between the germline ends. This CDR3 is built from 15 residues. This chain's CDR3 is CASSSQGLTYNEQFF. The CDR3 DNA follows: TGTGCCAGCAGTTCCCAGGGCCTCACCTACAATGAGCAGTTCTTC.

This chain links TRBV9 with TRBJ1-1, with 7 bases identical to TRBD1. Germline V gives CDR1 SGDLS, CDR2 YYNGEE. The CDR3 covers 14 residues. V lost 0 bases to trimming and J lost 3 bases; unmatched junction nucleotides: 2. The CDR3 DNA follows: TGTGCCAGCAGCGTAGGGGACAGTCACACTGAAGCTTTCTTT. Its protein product is CASSVGDSHTEAFF.

The rearrangement links TRBV6-2 or TRBV6-3 to TRBJ1-1; D is undetermined. V dropped 6 bases and J dropped 5 bases, with 16 bases sitting between them. The CDR3 consists of 14 residues. Germline V lookup: CDR1 MNHEY, CDR2 SVGEGT. The CDR3 DNA reads as TGTGCCAGCAGGCCGAGAACTTTGGGGACTGAAGCTTTCTTT. As protein: CASRPRTLGTEAFF.